Below are 32 T cell receptor beta chains sequenced from a single sample in a study of blood T cell repertoires in COVID-19. Profiled with immunoSEQ multiplex PCR; TCRdb holds only in-frame clones, not every one. The profile shows 250,000 to 350,000 clones, 88% of them singletons. The specimen was peripheral blood. These receptors were obtained from a woman in her thirties with COVID-19, enrolled during active disease.

The V gene is TRBV19, the J gene TRBJ1-4; D is perhaps TRBD1 (6 bases). Germline CDR1 reads LNHDA; CDR2 reads SQIVND (reference sequence). Trimming took off 5 bases at V and 8 bases at J, with 18 bases between the two ends. This CDR3 is built from 15 residues. The CDR3 protein is CASSPSRGNGEKLFF. Here the CDR3 DNA reads TGTGCCAGTAGTCCCTCCAGGGGAAATGGGGAAAAACTGTTTTTT.

V gene TRBV28 combines with J gene TRBJ1-6; D call uncertain. The CDR3 spans 14 residues. The germline V gene has CDR1 MDHEN and CDR2 SYDVKM. V was pared by 5 bases and J by 10 bases, with 15 bases between. The CDR3 DNA sequence: TGTGCCAGCAGTCAACCGGATAGAGGATCACCCCTCCACTTT. It is translated as CASSQPDRGSPLHF.

The chain uses TRBV30 and TRBJ1-5; no reliable D call. Germline CDR1 reads GTSNPN; CDR2 reads SVGIG (reference sequence). This CDR3 is 13 amino acids long. Trimming pared 3 bases from V and 9 bases from J, leaving 15 bases between. CDR3 sequence (DNA): TGTGCCTGGAGCGCGGGTCGAATTGGGCCCCAGCATTTT. Its translation: CAWSAGRIGPQHF.

The V gene is TRBV3-1 (or the pseudogene TRBV3-2), the J gene TRBJ2-1, with 11 nucleotides matching TRBD2. Germline-derived CDR1 and CDR2 are LGHDT and YNNKEL (reference sequence). V was clipped by 1 base and J by 7 bases; unmatched bases: 9. This CDR3 contains 17 residues. The CDR3: CASSQVSGLAGGNEQFF. CDR3 nucleotides: TGTGCCAGCAGCCAAGTGTCCGGACTAGCGGGTGGGAATGAGCAGTTCTTC.

This clone was picked up a small number of times. The V gene is TRBV28, the J gene TRBJ1-5; D call uncertain. Trimming stripped 7 bases from V and 0 bases from J, with 19 bases between. CDR1 is MDHEN, CDR2 SYDVKM, per germline. This CDR3 comprises 17 residues. The CDR3 DNA reads TGTGCCAGCATTGAAAAATTTAAGTATAGTAGCAATCAGCCCCAGCATTTT. Its protein is CASIEKFKYSSNQPQHF.

The chain employs TRBV6-1 and TRBJ2-1, with 10 positions matching TRBD2. The CDR3 covers 15 residues. The V segment lost 3 bases and the J segment 6 bases; nucleotides outside the gene matches: 5. Germline V gene data show CDR1 as MNHNS and CDR2 as SASEGT. CDR3 DNA sequence: TGTGCCAGCAGTGAGTGGCTAGCGGGAGTCAATGAGCAGTTCTTC. This gives the protein CASSEWLAGVNEQFF.

CDR3 DNA sequence: TGTGCCAGCTGGGACAGGAGATACACCGGGGAGCTGTTTTTT. Translated: CASWDRRYTGELFF. The chain has TRBV6-5 and TRBJ2-2; 8 positions match TRBD1. The length of the CDR3 is 14 residues. V was pared by 8 bases and J by 3 bases, with 5 bases of the junction left unmatched. Per the germline V gene, CDR1 is MNHEY and CDR2 is SVGAGI.

The chain couples TRBV18 to TRBJ1-5; 9 bases match TRBD1. Trimming took 6 bases from V and 6 from J; bases not matched to a gene: 9. CDR1 is KGHSH, CDR2 LQKENI, per germline. There are 15 residues in the CDR3. CDR3: CASSPGQGTGQPQHF. The CDR3 DNA reads TGTGCCAGCTCTCCGGGACAGGGAACGGGTCAGCCCCAGCATTTT.

The chain couples TRBV18 to TRBJ2-7; TRBD2 matches at 9 bases. Trimming at V came to 2 bases and at J to 6 bases, leaving 17 bases not matched to a gene. This CDR3 is 18 amino acids long. Germline V gene data show CDR1 as KGHSH and CDR2 as LQKENI. In DNA, the CDR3 is TGTGCCAGCTCACCATTGGGGTCGGCTAGCGGGACCGCTGGCGAGCAGTACTTC. It specifies CASSPLGSASGTAGEQYF. Filled out from reference TRBV18 and TRBJ2-7, the complete variable domain reads NAGVMQNPRHLVRRRGQEARLRCSPMKGHSHVYWYRQLPEEGLKFMVYLQKENIIDESGMPKERFSAEFPKEGPSILRIQQVVRGDSAAYFCASSPLGSASGTAGEQYFGPGTRLTVT.

This rearrangement joins TRBV30 to TRBJ1-2; tentatively, D is TRBD1 (6 bases). V dropped 6 bases and J dropped 4 bases, with 12 bases sitting between them. The CDR3 sequence is 12 residues long. The germline V gene has CDR1 GTSNPN and CDR2 SVGIG (reference sequence). The CDR3 sequence is CACKQGVYGYTF. DNA of the CDR3: TGTGCCTGCAAACAGGGAGTCTATGGCTACACCTTC.

The rearrangement links TRBV28 to TRBJ1-1; D gene ambiguous. The CDR3 consists of 14 residues. Per the germline V gene, CDR1 is MDHEN and CDR2 is SYDVKM. The V and J ends lost 2 bases and 0 bases respectively, with 7 bases between them. The CDR3 is CASSLIALNTEAFF. CDR3 DNA sequence: TGTGCCAGCAGTTTAATAGCTTTGAACACTGAAGCTTTCTTT.

The rearrangement links TRBV4-1 to TRBJ1-5, with TRBD1 identical over 7 bases. Germline V gene sequence: CDR1 MGHRA, CDR2 YSYEKL. The CDR3 is 15 amino acids. Unmatched junction bases numbered 7, after V lost 3 bases and J lost 5 bases. This CDR3 is CASSQNDRADQPQHF. The CDR3 DNA reads TGCGCCAGCAGCCAGAATGACAGGGCCGATCAGCCCCAGCATTTT.

The genes are TRBV5-6 and TRBJ1-5, with no clear D. V lost 0 bases to trimming and J lost 0 bases, with 7 bases between them. The CDR3 runs to 15 residues. From germline, CDR1 is SGHDT and CDR2 YYEEEE. Written as DNA, the CDR3 is TGTGCCAGCAGCTTGGGGCCGCTTAGCAATCAGCCCCAGCATTTT. It codes for CASSLGPLSNQPQHF.

The chain is built from TRBV14 and TRBJ1-6, with D maybe TRBD1 (6 bases). The length of the CDR3 is 17 residues. Deletions cut 0 bases from V and 7 bases from J, with 16 bases between. The V gene's germline CDR1 is SGHDN and CDR2 FVKESK. This chain's CDR3 is CASSQDKRTDQNSPLHF. The CDR3 DNA reads as TGTGCCAGCAGCCAAGATAAAAGGACAGACCAAAATTCACCCCTCCACTTT.

The V call is TRBV7-2, the J call TRBJ1-2, with D hard to call. The CDR3 is 13 residues long. In germline, CDR1 is SGHTA, CDR2 FQGNSA. Trimming pared 5 bases from V and 4 bases from J, leaving 11 bases between. CDR3 nucleotide sequence: TGTGCCAGCAGCAGAGGGCAGTTCTATGGCTACACCTTC. This codes for CASSRGQFYGYTF.

The chain carries TRBV3-1 (or the pseudogene TRBV3-2) and TRBJ2-7; TRBD1 is a possible D gene (5 bases). The V end was cut by 5 bases, the J end by 11 bases, with 13 bases between. CDR1 is LGHDT and CDR2 is YNNKEL in the germline V gene (reference sequence). The CDR3 loop spans 11 amino acids. The CDR3 protein is CASSFGQVKYF. The CDR3, as DNA: TGTGCCAGCAGCTTCGGACAAGTGAAGTACTTC.

This clone has only one observation. V is TRBV28 and J is TRBJ1-5, with 7 bases fitting TRBD1. Germline V lookup: CDR1 MDHEN, CDR2 SYDVKM. V was clipped by 8 bases and J by 5 bases; unmatched bases: 9. This CDR3 has 14 residues. The CDR3 nucleotides are TGTGCCAGCGTTTTGGGCAGGGGGGATCAGCCCCAGCATTTT. Translating gives CASVLGRGDQPQHF.

This sequence joins TRBV6-5 and TRBJ1-4; 10 bases are shared with TRBD1. J gave up 8 bases and V 7 bases, and 7 bases lay outside the gene matches. CDR3 length equals 14 residues. CDR1 MNHEY and CDR2 SVGAGI come from the germline V gene. The CDR3 DNA reads TGTGCCAGCAACCGACAGGGGGCTGAGGAAAAACTGTTTTTT. It encodes CASNRQGAEEKLFF.

The chain has TRBV3-1 (or the pseudogene TRBV3-2) and TRBJ2-5; D perhaps matches TRBD2 (6 bases). This CDR3 is built from 16 residues. The V gene lost 5 bases and the J gene lost 9 bases, with 25 bases spanning the gap. Germline V lookup: CDR1 LGHDT, CDR2 YNNKEL (reference sequence). CDR3 coding DNA: TGTGCCAGCAGCTCCATGGGGGGACGCCTCGATGGCGCCCAGTACTTC. Its translation is CASSSMGGRLDGAQYF.

The V call is TRBV18, the J call TRBJ1-2; 7 bases align to TRBD1. V lost 5 bases to trimming and J lost 0 bases; unmatched junction nucleotides: 6. Looked up from germline, CDR1 is KGHSH and CDR2 is LQKENI. The CDR3 length is 15 residues. The CDR3 DNA reads as TGTGCCAGCTCAATAACAGGGGATCCTAACTATGGCTACACCTTC. This codes for CASSITGDPNYGYTF.

The chain links TRBV13 to TRBJ2-7; 9 bases line up with TRBD1. Looked up from germline, CDR1 is PRHDT and CDR2 is FYEKMQ (reference sequence). V lost 1 base to trimming and J lost 6 bases; unmatched junction nucleotides: 10. The CDR3 runs to 16 residues. The CDR3, as DNA: TGTGCCAGCAGCTTAGCCCTCCGGACAGGGGCCTCCGAGCAGTACTTC. Translated: CASSLALRTGASEQYF.

J is TRBJ2-7 and V is TRBV28; D might be TRBD2 (6 bases). The CDR3 extends over 18 amino acids. CDR1 and CDR2 (germline): MDHEN, SYDVKM. Trimming cost V 2 bases and J 4 bases, with 24 bases left between them. CDR3 in DNA: TGTGCCAGCAGTTTAATGCGTCCCGGGACTCTCCTCCCTTACGAGCAGTACTTC. This sequence encodes CASSLMRPGTLLPYEQYF.

The chain employs TRBV7-2 and TRBJ2-1, with 8 bases aligning to TRBD1. V gave up 3 bases and J gave up 8 bases; unmatched junction bases: 12. CDR3 length equals 16 residues. Germline lookup yields CDR1 SGHTA and CDR2 FQGNSA. In nucleotides, the CDR3 is TGTGCCAGCAGCTTGCTGGGCAGGGGGCGCAGGGATGAGCAGTTCTTC. It codes for CASSLLGRGRRDEQFF. The variable domain in full, with the rest retrieved from reference TRBV7-2 and TRBJ2-1, is GAGVSQSPSNKVTEKGKDVELRCDPISGHTALYWYRQSLGQGLEFLIYFQGNSAPDKSGLPSDRFSAERTGGSVSTLTIQRTQQEDSAVYLCASSLLGRGRRDEQFFGPGTRLTVL.

This clone is a singleton in its sample. The rearrangement joins TRBV5-6 to TRBJ1-4, with 7 bases fitting TRBD1. Trimming took 0 bases from V and 9 from J; bases not matched to a gene: 5. CDR1 is SGHDT, CDR2 YYEEEE, per germline. The CDR3 extends over 14 amino acids. CDR3 in DNA: TGTGCCAGCAGCTTGGGACAGGGCCGCCAAAAACTGTTTTTT. Protein sequence: CASSLGQGRQKLFF. The full variable domain, with the rest looked up from reference TRBV5-6 and TRBJ1-4, is DAGVTQSPTHLIKTRGQQVTLRCSPKSGHDTVSWYQQALGQGPQFIFQYYEEEERQRGNFPDRFSGHQFPNYSSELNVNALLLGDSALYLCASSLGQGRQKLFFGSGTQLSVL.

The gene calls are TRBV4-1 and TRBJ1-2; D unclear. This CDR3 has 12 amino acids. Germline CDR1 and CDR2: MGHRA and YSYEKL. V lost 2 bases to trimming and J lost 7 bases, with 8 bases between them. The CDR3 protein is CASSQRRVGYTF. The CDR3 DNA follows: TGCGCCAGCAGCCAAAGGAGGGTTGGCTACACCTTC.

The chain combines TRBV18 with TRBJ1-6; D is unresolved. CDR1 and CDR2 from the germline V gene are KGHSH and LQKENI. The CDR3 sequence is 15 residues long. The germline V and J ends were trimmed by 2 bases and 6 bases, with 11 bases remaining between them. In nucleotides, the CDR3 is TGTGCCAGCTCACCAACCCCCCGGGGTAATTCACCCCTCCACTTT. As protein: CASSPTPRGNSPLHF.

The chain has TRBV7-8 and TRBJ1-5, with D possibly TRBD1 on 6 matching bases. Per germline, CDR1 SGHVS and CDR2 FQNEAQ. CDR3 size: 16 residues. V lost 5 bases, J lost 3 bases, and 17 bases lay in between. The DNA of the CDR3 is TGTGCCAGCAGCGAGTACGAGGGGGGGATCAATCAGCCCCAGCATTTT. Translation: CASSEYEGGINQPQHF.

The chain joins TRBV12-3 or TRBV12-4 to TRBJ1-1; possible D gene TRBD1, 5 bases. The CDR3 covers 13 residues. With 4 bases removed from V and 7 bases from J, the gap between germline ends came to 13 bases. The CDR3 DNA reads as TGTGCCAGCAGTTCCCCTCCCGACAGTGAAGCTTTCTTT. It yields the protein CASSSPPDSEAFF.

A few counts support this clone. V is TRBV3-1 (or the pseudogene TRBV3-2) and J is TRBJ2-5; TRBD2 matches at 7 bases. The length of the CDR3 is 15 residues. Germline values: CDR1 LGHDT, CDR2 YNNKEL (reference sequence). Trimming cost V 1 base and J 5 bases; bases outside gene matches: 7. Here the CDR3 reads CASSQGSGMGETQYF. The DNA of the CDR3 is TGTGCCAGCAGCCAAGGAAGCGGGATGGGGGAGACCCAGTACTTC.

This chain uses TRBV7-3 with TRBJ1-2; maybe TRBD1 (5 bases). Germline CDR1 reads SGHTA; CDR2 reads FQGTGA. V was trimmed by 5 bases and J by 4 bases, leaving 14 bases between them. This CDR3 is built from 14 residues. Here the CDR3 reads CASSPGREGYGYTF. The CDR3 region has the DNA TGTGCCAGCAGCCCAGGGAGGGAGGGCTATGGCTACACCTTC.

Here the CDR3 reads CASSLGQNSNQPQHF. Here the CDR3 DNA reads TGCGCCAGCAGCTTGGGACAGAATAGCAATCAGCCCCAGCATTTT. The rearrangement joins TRBV5-1 to TRBJ1-5, with D perhaps TRBD1 (5 bases). V dropped 0 bases and J dropped 0 bases, with 7 bases sitting between them. The germline gives CDR1 SGHRS, CDR2 YFSETQ. The length of the CDR3 is 15 residues.

This clone was observed a few times. The CDR3 DNA follows: TGTGCCAGCAGTTTGACTAGCGGGAGGGGCATGGGAGAGACCCAGTACTTC. Protein: CASSLTSGRGMGETQYF. The chain couples TRBV5-4 to TRBJ2-5; 14 bases map to TRBD2. CDR3 length: 17 amino acids. Per the germline V gene, CDR1 is SGHNT and CDR2 is YYREEE (reference sequence). V shed 5 bases and J 4 bases; nucleotides not matched to a gene: 10.